This TCR beta chain was captured in a study of T cell repertoires in cytomegalovirus infection. In the study overall: Through public TCR beta signatures, both CMV infection and matching HLA type were indicated. General study points: Cumulative frequency (of public TCR beta family members) identified carriers of CMV plus the relevant HLA. Across the ex vivo response, the dominant clonotypes were HLA-C-restricted CMV-specific TCR beta clonotypes.

V shed 0 bases and J shed 6 bases, with 11 bases lying between them. Germline assignment: CDR1 GTSNPN and CDR2 SVGIG (reference sequence). The CDR3 covers 13 residues. This clonotype was detected only a few times. Its antigen is not known. Each CDR3 protein is one row after TCRdb ran MiXCR on the reads. The sample includes around 450,000 distinct CDR3 sequences, roughly 12% of them seen just once. Sequencing was done on a sample of PBMCs. The chain joins TRBV30 to TRBJ1-1; D call uncertain. This clonotype originated in a human donor in good health (CMV status not recorded). Some clones in this sample may be carry-over from other donors' samples. The CDR3 loop reads CAWSVKFLAEAFF. As DNA, the CDR3 is TGTGCCTGGAGTGTAAAGTTCTTAGCTGAAGCTTTCTTT.